The next 5 T cell receptor beta chains were all read from a single sample in a study of blood T cell repertoires in COVID-19. Profiling relied on immunoSEQ multiplex PCR, and the TCRdb table lists in-frame clones only, not all of them. The sample holds about 200,000 clones, 65% to 90% seen once. The sequenced sample consisted of peripheral blood. These receptors were obtained from a man aged 45 to 65 with acute or convalescent COVID-19.

The chain is built from TRBV7-8 and TRBJ2-3; 10 positions match TRBD2. J was trimmed by 3 bases and V by 1 base; bases with no gene match: 7. CDR3 length: 17 amino acids. Germline loops: CDR1 SGHVS, CDR2 FQNEAQ. CDR3 amino acids: CASSLVPTSGLTDTQYF. The CDR3 DNA follows: TGTGCCAGCAGCTTAGTCCCGACTAGCGGGTTAACAGATACGCAGTATTTT.

The genes are TRBV12-3 or TRBV12-4 and TRBJ2-5; possible D gene TRBD2, 6 bases. The V and J ends lost 2 bases and 3 bases respectively, with 7 bases between them. CDR3 length: 13 residues. CDR3 protein: CASSLLAEETQYF. In DNA, the CDR3 is TGTGCCAGCAGTTTATTAGCGGAAGAGACCCAGTACTTC.

The V gene is TRBV4-2, the J gene TRBJ1-4; D remains unclear. V lost 3 bases, J lost 4 bases, and 9 bases lay in between. CDR3 length: 14 amino acids. Germline loops: CDR1 LGHNA, CDR2 YNFKEQ. The CDR3 DNA reads TGTGCCAGCAGCCAGATGGCGGTTAATGAAAAACTGTTTTTT. This gives the protein CASSQMAVNEKLFF.

This clone was detected only once. As DNA, the CDR3 is TGTGCCAGCAGCCCAGGTAACTTGACGCCCCAGCATTTT. Encoded protein: CASSPGNLTPQHF. The chain combines TRBV12-3 or TRBV12-4 with TRBJ1-5; D is undetermined. This CDR3 has 13 residues. The V end was cut by 6 bases, the J end by 9 bases, with 15 bases between.

The chain recombines TRBV2 with TRBJ2-3, with D possibly matching TRBD1 (5 bases). There are 13 residues in the CDR3. CDR1 and CDR2 from the germline V gene are SNHLY and FYNNEI. Trimming removed 5 bases from V and 5 bases from J, with 11 bases in between. The CDR3 coding sequence is TGTGCCAGCAGTATTCGACAGAAAGATACGCAGTATTTT. As protein: CASSIRQKDTQYF.